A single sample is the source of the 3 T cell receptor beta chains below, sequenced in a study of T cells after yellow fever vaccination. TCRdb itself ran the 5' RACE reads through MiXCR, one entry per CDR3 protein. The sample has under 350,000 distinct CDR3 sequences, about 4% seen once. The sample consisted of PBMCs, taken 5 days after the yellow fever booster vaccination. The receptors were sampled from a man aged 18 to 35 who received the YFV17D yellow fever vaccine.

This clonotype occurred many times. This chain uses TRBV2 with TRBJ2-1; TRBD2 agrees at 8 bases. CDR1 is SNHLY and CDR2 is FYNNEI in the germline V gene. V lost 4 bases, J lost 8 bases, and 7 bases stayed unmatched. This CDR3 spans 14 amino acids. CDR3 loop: CASSARNGGDEQFF. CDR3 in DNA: TGTGCCAGCAGTGCCCGGAACGGGGGGGATGAGCAGTTCTTC.

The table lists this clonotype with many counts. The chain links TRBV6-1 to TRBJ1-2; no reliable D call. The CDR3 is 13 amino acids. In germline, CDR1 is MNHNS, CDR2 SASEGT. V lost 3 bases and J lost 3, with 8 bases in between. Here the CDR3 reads CASSDATYYGYTF. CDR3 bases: TGTGCCAGCAGTGATGCAACTTACTATGGCTACACCTTC.

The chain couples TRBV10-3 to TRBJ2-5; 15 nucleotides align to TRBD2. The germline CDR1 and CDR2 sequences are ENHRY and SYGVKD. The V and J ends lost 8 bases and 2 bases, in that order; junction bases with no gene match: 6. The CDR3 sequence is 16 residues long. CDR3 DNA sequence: TGTGCCATCGGAGGGACTAGCGGGGGGAAACAAGAGACCCAGTACTTC. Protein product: CAIGGTSGGKQETQYF.